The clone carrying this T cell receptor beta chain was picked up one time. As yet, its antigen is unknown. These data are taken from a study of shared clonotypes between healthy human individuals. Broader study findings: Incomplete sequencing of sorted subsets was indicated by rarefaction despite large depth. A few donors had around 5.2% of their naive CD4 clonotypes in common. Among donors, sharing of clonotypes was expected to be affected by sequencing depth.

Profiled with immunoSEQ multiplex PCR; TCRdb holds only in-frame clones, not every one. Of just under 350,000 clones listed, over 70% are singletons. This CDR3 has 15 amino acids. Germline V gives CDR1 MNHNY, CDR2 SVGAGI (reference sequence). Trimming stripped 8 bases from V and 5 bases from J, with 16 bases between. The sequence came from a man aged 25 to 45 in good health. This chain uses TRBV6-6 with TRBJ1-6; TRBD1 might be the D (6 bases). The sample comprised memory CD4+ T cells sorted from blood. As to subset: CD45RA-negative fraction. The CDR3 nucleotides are TGTGCCAGCGGCCTCGCGGCAGGGGATAATTCACCCCTCCACTTT. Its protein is CASGLAAGDNSPLHF.